One sample yielded the 11 T cell receptor beta chains listed below, sequenced in a study of blood T cell repertoires in COVID-19. Produced via immunoSEQ multiplex PCR; TCRdb's table is partial and in-frame only. In the table there are about 200,000 clones, 75% to 85% of which are singletons. The material sequenced was peripheral blood. Receptors were obtained from a woman aged 70-85 years with COVID-19, enrolled during active disease.

This chain links TRBV19 with TRBJ2-7; the match to TRBD1 covers 8 bases. The CDR3 is 14 amino acids. J lost 4 bases, V lost 5 bases, and 7 bases had no gene match. From germline, CDR1 is LNHDA and CDR2 SQIVND (reference sequence). The CDR3 spells CASSATGAGYEQYF. In DNA form, the CDR3 reads TGTGCCAGTAGTGCGACAGGGGCGGGTTACGAGCAGTACTTC.

The chain carries TRBV6-2 or TRBV6-3 and TRBJ2-1; 8 bases align to TRBD2. Trimming removed 2 bases from V and 6 bases from J; junction bases left unmatched: 6. Per the germline V gene, CDR1 is MNHEY and CDR2 is SVGEGT. This CDR3 has 15 residues. The CDR3 nucleotides read TGTGCCAGCAGTTACCCGGGACTAGGGGGCAATGAGCAGTTCTTC. Encoded protein: CASSYPGLGGNEQFF.

The chain has TRBV19 and TRBJ2-7; D might be TRBD2 (7 bases). Between the trimmed V and J ends, which lost 6 bases and 3 bases, there was a span of 15 bases. Germline V gene sequence: CDR1 LNHDA, CDR2 SQIVND (reference sequence). This CDR3 contains 14 residues. CDR3 nucleotide sequence: TGTGCCAGTAGGGCCGAAGGGGGGGGCTACGAGCAGTACTTC. It encodes CASRAEGGGYEQYF.

The chain employs TRBV9 and TRBJ1-1; D may be TRBD1 (5 bases). CDR3 length: 15 residues. Trimming took off 0 bases at V and 3 bases at J, with 12 bases between the two ends. CDR1 is SGDLS, CDR2 YYNGEE, per germline. In DNA form, the CDR3 reads TGTGCCAGCAGCGTAGGGGGCTTCCCCTACACTGAAGCTTTCTTT. Translation gives CASSVGGFPYTEAFF.

The chain has TRBV7-2 and TRBJ2-1; D is undetermined. This CDR3 region has 12 residues. Trimming cost V 1 base and J 11 bases, with 9 bases left between them. CDR1 and CDR2 (germline): SGHTA, FQGNSA. CDR3 sequence reads: CASSLGLSQQFF. Written as DNA, the CDR3 is TGTGCCAGCAGCTTAGGCCTTAGTCAGCAGTTCTTC.

This clone was seen a handful of times. The chain joins TRBV5-1 to TRBJ2-7; a possible D gene is TRBD1 (5 bases). V lost 1 base and J 4 bases, leaving 12 bases between the germline ends. This CDR3 contains 14 residues. Germline V gene lookup returns CDR1 SGHRS and CDR2 YFSETQ. The CDR3 reads CASSLSDRSYEQYF. Here the CDR3 DNA reads TGCGCCAGCAGCTTGTCCGACAGATCATACGAGCAGTACTTC.

The chain links TRBV19 to TRBJ1-2; TRBD1 aligns across 7 bases. Trimming took 6 bases from V and 4 from J; bases not matched to a gene: 8. The CDR3 is 14 residues long. The germline V gene has CDR1 LNHDA and CDR2 SQIVND (reference sequence). CDR3: CASSGQAFLYGYTF. CDR3 nucleotide sequence: TGTGCCAGTAGCGGACAGGCCTTCCTCTATGGCTACACCTTC.

J is TRBJ1-5 and V is TRBV28; TRBD1 aligns across 8 bases. Looked up from germline, CDR1 is MDHEN and CDR2 is SYDVKM. V lost 2 bases, J lost 7 bases, and 4 bases stayed unmatched. The CDR3 contains 14 residues. In nucleotides, the CDR3 is TGTGCCAGCAGTTTACGCAGGGGGCTGCAGCCCCAGCATTTT. It specifies CASSLRRGLQPQHF.

V and J are TRBV6-5 and TRBJ2-7; 7 nucleotides match TRBD1. Germline CDR1 reads MNHEY; CDR2 reads SVGAGI. J gave up 6 bases and V 6 bases, and 8 bases lay outside the gene matches. This CDR3 spans 13 amino acids. DNA of the CDR3: TGTGCCAGCAGAGCAGGACAGGCCCCCGAGCAGTACTTC. Its translation: CASRAGQAPEQYF.

The chain recombines TRBV18 with TRBJ1-1; D is ambiguous. Germline V lookup: CDR1 KGHSH, CDR2 LQKENI. Between the trimmed V and J ends, which lost 4 bases and 4 bases, there was a span of 16 bases. The CDR3 totals 15 residues. CDR3 in amino acids: CASSRTPNPGTEAFF. In nucleotides, the CDR3 is TGTGCCAGCTCACGAACACCAAACCCAGGCACTGAAGCTTTCTTT.

The chain couples TRBV5-4 to TRBJ2-2; perhaps TRBD2 as D (5 bases). The CDR3 consists of 15 residues. The V end was cut by 1 base, the J end by 5 bases, with 12 bases between. CDR1 is SGHNT, CDR2 YYREEE, per germline (reference sequence). The CDR3 loop is CASSLLAGLTGELFF. CDR3 sequence (DNA): TGTGCCAGCAGCTTGCTTGCGGGCCTGACCGGGGAGCTGTTTTTT.